This TCR beta chain is drawn from a study of neurological immune-mediated disorders. In this sample, this clonotype turned up many times. TCRdb analysed the 5' RACE reads with MiXCR anew, one entry per CDR3 protein. The sample holds under 45,000 distinct CDR3 sequences, roughly 2.5% seen once. Unsorted libraries used 2 million PBMCs kept at -80 degrees C. The source is a man between 45 and 60 years old with multiple sclerosis. The specimen sequenced was PBMCs.

CDR3 sequence (DNA): TGTGCCAGCAGCTACTTAGCGGGGGCGGATGCAGATACGCAGTATTTT. Encoded protein: CASSYLAGADADTQYF. The rearrangement joins TRBV5-6 to TRBJ2-3; 9 nucleotides agree with TRBD2. Germline V gene sequence: CDR1 SGHDT, CDR2 YYEEEE. There are 16 residues in the CDR3. With V trimmed by 3 bases and J by 4 bases, 9 bases remained unmatched.